The present TCR beta chain was sequenced within a study of cytomegalovirus exposure and HLA in healthy donors. Remarks on this clone: Its antigen remains unidentified.

Study results and limitations: The likely explanation for a cluster of highly shared sequence variants was sequencing artifact. In a later analysis, common viral pathogens appeared linked to several of the most significant clusters.

Germline-derived CDR1 and CDR2 are SNHLY and FYNNEI. After removal of 11 bases from V and 0 bases from J, the junction contained 7 bases not matched to a gene. The CDR3 is 16 residues long. The PCR made use of 60 Vbeta and 13 Jbeta primers. Produced via immunoSEQ multiplex PCR; TCRdb's table is partial and in-frame only. Of 150,000 or so clones in the sample, around three quarters were seen once. The clonotype originates from a middle-aged man in good health and CMV-seronegative. Source material: PBMCs. The genes are TRBV2 and TRBJ2-6, with 10 bases aligning to TRBD2. CDR3 protein: CAGQAGGNSGANVLTF. Here the CDR3 DNA reads TGTGCCGGACAAGCGGGAGGGAACTCTGGGGCCAACGTCCTGACTTTC. Full variable domain (outside the CDR3, taken from reference TRBV2 and TRBJ2-6): EPEVTQTPSHQVTQMGQEVILRCVPISNHLYFYWYRQILGQKVEFLVSFYNNEISEKSEIFDDQFSVERPDGSNFTLKIRSTKLEDSAMYFCAGQAGGNSGANVLTFGAGSRLTVL.